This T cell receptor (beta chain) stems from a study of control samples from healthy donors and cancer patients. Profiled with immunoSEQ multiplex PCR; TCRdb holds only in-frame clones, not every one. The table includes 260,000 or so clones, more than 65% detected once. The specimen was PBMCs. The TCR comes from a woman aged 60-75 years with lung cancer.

Written as DNA, the CDR3 is TGTGCCAGCAGCCTCCGGACGCCCGGCTCTGGAAACACCATATATTTT. It codes for CASSLRTPGSGNTIYF. This chain links TRBV2 with TRBJ1-3; no definite D call. The CDR3 is 16 amino acids. The germline V and J ends were trimmed by 6 bases and 0 bases, with 15 bases remaining between them. CDR1 and CDR2 from the germline V gene are SNHLY and FYNNEI.